The rows below give T cell receptor beta chains drawn from one sample of a study of T cell responses to AZD1222 COVID-19 vaccine. The protocol was immunoSEQ multiplex PCR, while the TCRdb copy is restricted to in-frame clones and leaves out a portion. The data hold 95,000 to 100,000 clones, with around nine tenths observed a single time. This specimen consisted of peripheral blood, obtained on day 0 of AZD1222 vaccination. Source of these receptors: an adult in good health. CDR3s include the opening cysteine and the closing phenylalanine or tryptophan. Each record gives: V gene, D gene, J gene, clone size, CDR3 DNA, CDR3 protein. A D gene is named only where the DNA matches it firmly. Part of the rows lack a size; the others show once, few, many or a class for expanded clones.

>TRBV7-2|-|TRBJ2-5|-
TGTGCCAGCAGCTTAGTGAGTTTTGAGACCCAGTACTTC
CASSLVSFETQYF
>TRBV4-1|TRBD2|TRBJ2-3|few
TGCGCCAGCAGCCAAGAAACGGGGGGGGCCGTAGGAGATACGCAGTATTTT
CASSQETGGAVGDTQYF
>TRBV19|-|TRBJ1-4|-
TGTGCCAGTAGCACACCGGGACATAATGAAAAACTGTTTTTT
CASSTPGHNEKLFF
>TRBV5-1|TRBD2|TRBJ2-7|-
TGCGCCAGCAGCCGGGCCGGGACTAGATCAGACGAGCAGTACTTC
CASSRAGTRSDEQYF
>TRBV5-8|-|TRBJ2-1|-
TGTGCCAGCAGCAACGTAACCCTCCGCGTGGATGAGCAGTTCTTC
CASSNVTLRVDEQFF
>TRBV5-1|TRBD1|TRBJ2-2|-
TGCGCCAGCAGCTCCGCCTTCGACAGGGTGACCGGGGAGCTGTTTTTT
CASSSAFDRVTGELFF
>TRBV5-1|-|TRBJ2-1|-
TGCGCCAGCAGCTTATTAAATGAGCAGTTCTTC
CASSLLNEQFF
>TRBV27|-|TRBJ1-6|-
TGTGCCAGCAGTCAATGGGTTTTAAGGGATTCACCCCTCCACTTT
CASSQWVLRDSPLHF
>TRBV19|-|TRBJ1-1|-
TGTGCCAGTAGTATGGGACGGGAGGGGAAAGCTTTCTTT
CASSMGREGKAFF
>TRBV12-3/TRBV12-4|-|TRBJ2-7|-
TGTGCCAGCAGTTTGCTTCGGGGAGGTGAGCAGTACTTC
CASSLLRGGEQYF
>TRBV11-2|TRBD2|TRBJ2-3|-
TGTGCCAGCAGCCCTGGACTAGTCCTCAGCACAGATACGCAGTATTTT
CASSPGLVLSTDTQYF
>TRBV5-8|-|TRBJ2-7|-
TGTGCCAGCAGCTTTGGGCAGAACTACGAGCAGTACTTC
CASSFGQNYEQYF
>TRBV30|-|TRBJ1-2|once
TGTATCGGCAGGGAGAGCTATGGCTACACCTTC
CIGRESYGYTF
>TRBV30|-|TRBJ1-2|once
TGTGCCTGGAGGGACAAGCGGGAATTCTATGGCTACACCTTC
CAWRDKREFYGYTF
>TRBV5-6|-|TRBJ2-1|-
TGTGCCAGCGCCCTGTTCAATGAGCAGTTCTTC
CASALFNEQFF
>TRBV14|-|TRBJ1-1|-
TGTGCCAGCAGCCCCCAGGGGAGTCCTGAAGCTTTCTTT
CASSPQGSPEAFF
>TRBV29-1|-|TRBJ1-1|-
TGCAGCGCCCGTGGGGGGTGGGGGATGAACACTGAAGCTTTCTTT
CSARGGWGMNTEAFF
>TRBV6-5|-|TRBJ2-2|few
TGTGCCAGCGGACAGTCTCTGAACACCGGGGAGCTGTTTTTT
CASGQSLNTGELFF
>TRBV2|-|TRBJ2-1|few
TGTGCCAGCCCCAGGGCGGGTTACAATGAGCAGTTCTTC
CASPRAGYNEQFF
>TRBV6-5|TRBD1|TRBJ1-1|-
TGTGCCAGCAGCCCGGGACAGGTAACTGAAGCTTTCTTT
CASSPGQVTEAFF
>TRBV3-1/TRBV3-2|-|TRBJ1-2|-
TGTGCCAGCAGCGAAGAGACAAAGGGAGCCTATGGCTACACCTTC
CASSEETKGAYGYTF
>TRBV12-3/TRBV12-4|TRBD1|TRBJ1-4|-
TGTGCCACGGGACAGGGGGCAGGGGAACTGTTTTTT
CATGQGAGELFF
>TRBV27|TRBD1|TRBJ2-1|-
TGTGCCAGCAACCGGGACAGGGGCCCGAATGAGCAGTTCTTC
CASNRDRGPNEQFF